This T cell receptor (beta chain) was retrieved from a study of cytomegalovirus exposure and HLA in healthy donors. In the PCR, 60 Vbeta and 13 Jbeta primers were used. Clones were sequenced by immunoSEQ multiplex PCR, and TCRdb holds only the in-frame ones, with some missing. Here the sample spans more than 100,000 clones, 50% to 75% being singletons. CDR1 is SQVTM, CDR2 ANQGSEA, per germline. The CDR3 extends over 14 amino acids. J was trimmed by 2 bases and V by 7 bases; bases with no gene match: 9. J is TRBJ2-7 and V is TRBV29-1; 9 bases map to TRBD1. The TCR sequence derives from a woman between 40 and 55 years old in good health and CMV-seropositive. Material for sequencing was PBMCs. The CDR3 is CSARKGTGTYEQYF. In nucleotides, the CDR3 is TGCAGCGCTCGAAAGGGGACAGGGACCTACGAGCAGTACTTC.